A selection of T cell receptor beta chains follows, all from one sample in a study of T cells in lung cancer brain metastases. Assay: immunoSEQ multiplex PCR; the TCRdb copy retains only in-frame clones and omits some. The sample carries about 3,100 clones, 87% recorded once. Specimen: tumor tissue from the primary lung tumor. All receptors come from a man aged 60-69 years with non-small cell lung cancer. CDR3s include the opening cysteine and the closing phenylalanine or tryptophan. The order of the fields is D gene, V gene, J gene, clone size, CDR3 DNA, CDR3 protein. D genes are given only for firm matches. Size is stated for part of the rows, as once, few or many counts, or as a class when the clone is expanded.

d_call: .; v_call: TRBV27; j_call: TRBJ1-5; clone_size: .; cdr3_nt: TGTGCCAGCAGTTTAAAGCCCCATCAGCCCCAGCATTTT; cdr3_aa: CASSLKPHQPQHF
d_call: .; v_call: TRBV4-1; j_call: TRBJ1-4; clone_size: .; cdr3_nt: TGCGCCAGCAGCCAAGAGAGCCCGACCTCCCGGGAAAAACTGTTTTTT; cdr3_aa: CASSQESPTSREKLFF
d_call: .; v_call: TRBV6-5; j_call: TRBJ1-1; clone_size: .; cdr3_nt: TGTGCCAGCAGTTATTATGGGGGCACTGAAGCTTTCTTT; cdr3_aa: CASSYYGGTEAFF
d_call: .; v_call: TRBV5-4; j_call: TRBJ1-3; clone_size: .; cdr3_nt: TGTGCCAGCAGCTTGGGCCAGGGTGCGGGAAACACCATATATTTT; cdr3_aa: CASSLGQGAGNTIYF
d_call: TRBD1; v_call: TRBV19; j_call: TRBJ1-5; clone_size: .; cdr3_nt: TGTGCGAGTAGGATGGACAGGACCTATCAGCCCCAGCATTTT; cdr3_aa: CASRMDRTYQPQHF
d_call: .; v_call: TRBV27; j_call: TRBJ1-2; clone_size: .; cdr3_nt: TGTGCCAGCAGTTTAAGGCCAGGGAGCGGCTACACCTTC; cdr3_aa: CASSLRPGSGYTF
d_call: .; v_call: TRBV5-1; j_call: TRBJ2-5; clone_size: .; cdr3_nt: TGCGCCAGCAGCTTGGCCGGGACAAGCCAAGAGACCCAGTACTTC; cdr3_aa: CASSLAGTSQETQYF
d_call: .; v_call: TRBV5-6; j_call: TRBJ1-2; clone_size: .; cdr3_nt: TGTGCCAGCAGCTTCAAGGGTGTTAACTATGGCTACACCTTC; cdr3_aa: CASSFKGVNYGYTF
d_call: TRBD2; v_call: TRBV5-4; j_call: TRBJ2-3; clone_size: .; cdr3_nt: TGTGCCACCAATCAGCGGGAGGGGACAGATACGCAGTATTTT; cdr3_aa: CATNQREGTDTQYF
d_call: .; v_call: TRBV10-3; j_call: TRBJ1-6; clone_size: .; cdr3_nt: TGTGCCATCAGTGTGCCAAGGTCAAATTCACCCCTCCACTTT; cdr3_aa: CAISVPRSNSPLHF
d_call: .; v_call: TRBV4-1; j_call: TRBJ2-5; clone_size: .; cdr3_nt: TGCGCCAGCAGCCAAGAACCCCAGGGTCGAGAGACCCAGTACTTC; cdr3_aa: CASSQEPQGRETQYF
d_call: .; v_call: TRBV11-2; j_call: TRBJ2-1; clone_size: once; cdr3_nt: TGTGCCAGCAGCTCCTGGGCTGACTCCTACAATAAGCAGTTCTTC; cdr3_aa: CASSSWADSYNKQFF
d_call: .; v_call: TRBV5-6; j_call: TRBJ1-6; clone_size: .; cdr3_nt: TGTGCCAGCAGCTTTAGGGGGATCGGTAATTCACCCCTCCACTTT; cdr3_aa: CASSFRGIGNSPLHF
d_call: TRBD2; v_call: TRBV29-1; j_call: TRBJ2-3; clone_size: .; cdr3_nt: TGCAGCGTTGTAGGCGGGGGGGGGAAAGATACGCAGTATTTT; cdr3_aa: CSVVGGGGKDTQYF
d_call: TRBD1; v_call: TRBV19; j_call: TRBJ2-2; clone_size: .; cdr3_nt: TGTGCCAGTGGGACAGAAACCGGGGAGCTGTTTTTT; cdr3_aa: CASGTETGELFF
d_call: .; v_call: TRBV2; j_call: TRBJ1-3; clone_size: .; cdr3_nt: TGTGCCAGCACTTGGGACGGTAATTCTGGAAACACCATATATTTT; cdr3_aa: CASTWDGNSGNTIYF
d_call: TRBD2; v_call: TRBV15; j_call: TRBJ2-2; clone_size: .; cdr3_nt: TGTGCCACCAGCGCCTTGAGCGGGAGGGCCTTTTTT; cdr3_aa: CATSALSGRAFF
d_call: .; v_call: TRBV11-2; j_call: TRBJ2-5; clone_size: .; cdr3_nt: TGTGCCAGCAGCTCAGGGGGGGGCGCGATGGCCCAAAGGGAGACCCAGTACTTC; cdr3_aa: CASSSGGGAMAQRETQYF
d_call: .; v_call: TRBV6-1; j_call: TRBJ2-1; clone_size: .; cdr3_nt: TGTGCCAGCAACCCAACAGGGAGCTCCTACAATGAGCAGTTCTTC; cdr3_aa: CASNPTGSSYNEQFF
d_call: .; v_call: TRBV6-6; j_call: TRBJ1-6; clone_size: once; cdr3_nt: TGTGCCAACAGTAGCCCTGAGAATTCACCCCTCCACTTT; cdr3_aa: CANSSPENSPLHF
d_call: .; v_call: TRBV10-3; j_call: TRBJ2-3; clone_size: .; cdr3_nt: TGTGCCACCATGGGACAAGACACAGATACGCAGTATTTT; cdr3_aa: CATMGQDTDTQYF
d_call: .; v_call: TRBV29-1; j_call: TRBJ1-1; clone_size: .; cdr3_nt: TGCAGCGTTGAAGAGGTGACCAGAGGTAAAGCTTTCTTT; cdr3_aa: CSVEEVTRGKAFF
d_call: .; v_call: TRBV29-1; j_call: TRBJ2-1; clone_size: .; cdr3_nt: TGCAGCGCCGGACTGTGGAGCGGTGAGCAGTTCTTC; cdr3_aa: CSAGLWSGEQFF
d_call: .; v_call: TRBV19; j_call: TRBJ1-5; clone_size: .; cdr3_nt: TGTGCCAGTAGGGGGTTGGAGCAGCCCCAGCATTTT; cdr3_aa: CASRGLEQPQHF
d_call: .; v_call: TRBV5-4; j_call: TRBJ2-3; clone_size: .; cdr3_nt: TGTGCCAGCAGCTCGTTTGGAACAGATACGCAGTATTTT; cdr3_aa: CASSSFGTDTQYF
d_call: .; v_call: TRBV7-2; j_call: TRBJ2-5; clone_size: once; cdr3_nt: TGTGCCAGCAGCCTGGTTTCAGAGACCCAGTACTTC; cdr3_aa: CASSLVSETQYF
d_call: TRBD1; v_call: TRBV12-5; j_call: TRBJ2-5; clone_size: .; cdr3_nt: TGTGCTAGTGGTTTTGTAACAGGGGGCTTGAAGACCCAGTACTTC; cdr3_aa: CASGFVTGGLKTQYF
d_call: .; v_call: TRBV5-6; j_call: TRBJ2-7; clone_size: .; cdr3_nt: TGTGCCAGCAGCTTTCGGGCTACGAGCTCCTACGAGCAGTACTTC; cdr3_aa: CASSFRATSSYEQYF
d_call: TRBD1; v_call: TRBV29-1; j_call: TRBJ1-3; clone_size: .; cdr3_nt: TGCAGCGTTGAAGGGGGGCCAGGGGGTCAATCCTCTGGAAACACCATATATTTT; cdr3_aa: CSVEGGPGGQSSGNTIYF
d_call: .; v_call: TRBV5-1; j_call: TRBJ2-5; clone_size: .; cdr3_nt: TGCGCCAGCAGCTTTTCACCTTGGGAGACCCAGTACTTC; cdr3_aa: CASSFSPWETQYF
d_call: .; v_call: TRBV28; j_call: TRBJ1-2; clone_size: .; cdr3_nt: TGTGCCAGCAGACCTACTACAGCGATGGAGTACTATGGCTACACCTTC; cdr3_aa: CASRPTTAMEYYGYTF
d_call: .; v_call: TRBV29-1; j_call: TRBJ1-2; clone_size: .; cdr3_nt: TGCAGCGTTGAAGCGGCGGGGTCCTATGGCTACACCTTC; cdr3_aa: CSVEAAGSYGYTF
d_call: .; v_call: TRBV5-4; j_call: TRBJ2-2; clone_size: once; cdr3_nt: TGTGCCAGCAGCTTGGGACAGGACACCGGGGAGCTGTTTTTT; cdr3_aa: CASSLGQDTGELFF
d_call: .; v_call: TRBV4-2; j_call: TRBJ2-3; clone_size: .; cdr3_nt: TGTGCCAGCAGCCTCACGCCTACGGGGGCTAGCACAGATACGCAGTATTTT; cdr3_aa: CASSLTPTGASTDTQYF
d_call: TRBD1; v_call: TRBV5-1; j_call: TRBJ1-6; clone_size: .; cdr3_nt: TGCGCCAGCAGCTTGTCCGGGACAGGGGTCAATTCACCCCTCCACTTT; cdr3_aa: CASSLSGTGVNSPLHF